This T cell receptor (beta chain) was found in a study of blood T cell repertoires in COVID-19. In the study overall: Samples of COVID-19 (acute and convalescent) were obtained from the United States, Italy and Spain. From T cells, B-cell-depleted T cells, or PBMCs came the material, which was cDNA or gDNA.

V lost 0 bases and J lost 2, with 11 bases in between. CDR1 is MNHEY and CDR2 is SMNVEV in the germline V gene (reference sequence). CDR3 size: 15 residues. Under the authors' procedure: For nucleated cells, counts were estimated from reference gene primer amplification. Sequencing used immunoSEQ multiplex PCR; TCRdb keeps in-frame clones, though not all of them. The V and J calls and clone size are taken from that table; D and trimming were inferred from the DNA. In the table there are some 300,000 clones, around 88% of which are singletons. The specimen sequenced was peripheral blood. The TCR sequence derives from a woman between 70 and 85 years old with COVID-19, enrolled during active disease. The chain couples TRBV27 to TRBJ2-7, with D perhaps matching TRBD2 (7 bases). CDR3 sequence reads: CASSLSRGGPYEQYF. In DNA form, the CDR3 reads TGTGCCAGCAGTTTATCCCGCGGGGGCCCCTACGAGCAGTACTTC.